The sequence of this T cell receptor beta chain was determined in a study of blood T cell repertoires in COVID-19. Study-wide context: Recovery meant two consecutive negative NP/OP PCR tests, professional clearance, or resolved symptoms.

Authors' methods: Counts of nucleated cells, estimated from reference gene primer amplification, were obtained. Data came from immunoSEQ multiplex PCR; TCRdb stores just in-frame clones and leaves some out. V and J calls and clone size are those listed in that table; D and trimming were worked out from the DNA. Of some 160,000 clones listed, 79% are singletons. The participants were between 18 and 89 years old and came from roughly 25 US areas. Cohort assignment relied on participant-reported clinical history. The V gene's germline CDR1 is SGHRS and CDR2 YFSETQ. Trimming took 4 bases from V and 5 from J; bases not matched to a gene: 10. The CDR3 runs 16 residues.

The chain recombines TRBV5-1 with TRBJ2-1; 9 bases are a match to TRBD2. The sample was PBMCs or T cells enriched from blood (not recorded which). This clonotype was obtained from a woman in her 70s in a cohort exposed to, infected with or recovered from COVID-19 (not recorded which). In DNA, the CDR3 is TGCGCCAGCAGCAGGGCGGTGACTAGCGGTCACAATGAGCAGTTCTTC. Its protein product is CASSRAVTSGHNEQFF.